This T cell receptor beta chain was obtained from a study of T cells after yellow fever vaccination. The overall study: Preparation of the low-cell-number fractions used SMART-Seq v4 Ultra Low Input.

The ends were cut back, 5 bases at V and 7 bases at J, with 15 bases in the middle. Per the germline V gene, CDR1 is SGHTA and CDR2 is FQGNSA. The CDR3 runs to 14 residues. Study conclusions and caveats: The bulk population could contribute abundant contaminating clonotypes to FACS-sorted repertoires.

Template-switching 5'RACE yielded the TCR cDNA; a universal primer site and UMIs were added in the process. TCRdb ran MiXCR on the 5' RACE reads and lists one entry per CDR3 protein. The sample has 550,000 to 750,000 distinct CDR3 sequences, 13% seen once; the top ten hold roughly 13%. This clonotype was observed a few times. Its antigen is not known. This clonotype was obtained from a man aged 30 to 39 who received the YFV17D yellow fever vaccine. This material consisted of PBMCs, taken on the day of the yellow fever booster vaccination. The chain links TRBV7-2 to TRBJ2-1; perhaps TRBD1 as D (5 bases). This CDR3 is CASSESLGRNEQFF. CDR3 sequence (DNA): TGTGCCAGCAGCGAATCCCTGGGGCGGAATGAGCAGTTCTTC. The full variable domain, completed using reference TRBV7-2 and TRBJ2-1, is GAGVSQSPSNKVTEKGKDVELRCDPISGHTALYWYRQSLGQGLEFLIYFQGNSAPDKSGLPSDRFSAERTGGSVSTLTIQRTQQEDSAVYLCASSESLGRNEQFFGPGTRLTVL.